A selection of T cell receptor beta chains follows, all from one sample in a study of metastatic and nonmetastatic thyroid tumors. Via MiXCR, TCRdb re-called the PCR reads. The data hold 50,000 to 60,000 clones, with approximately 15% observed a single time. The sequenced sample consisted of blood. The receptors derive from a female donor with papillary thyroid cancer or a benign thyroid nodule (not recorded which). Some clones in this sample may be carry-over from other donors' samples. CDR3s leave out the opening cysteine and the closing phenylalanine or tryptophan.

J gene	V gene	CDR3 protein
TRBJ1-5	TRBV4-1	ASSQEPKGFWDQPQH
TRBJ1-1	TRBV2	ASSEQGTEAF
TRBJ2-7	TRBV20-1	SASSSSYEQY
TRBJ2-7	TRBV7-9	ASSLAGTSNEQY
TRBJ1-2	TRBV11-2	ASSAKINGAGGYT
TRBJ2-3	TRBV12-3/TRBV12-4	ASRPRLAGSTDTQY
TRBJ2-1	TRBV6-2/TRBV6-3	ASSSSWMPYNEQF
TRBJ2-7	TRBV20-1	SATSRGQCSDEQY
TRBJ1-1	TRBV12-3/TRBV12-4	ASSPQGGTEAF
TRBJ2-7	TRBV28	ASSFARGGWY
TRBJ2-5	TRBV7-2	ASSFSWRETQY
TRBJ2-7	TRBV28	ANSFNFLCGHSYEQY
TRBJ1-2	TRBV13	ASSPSAYGYT
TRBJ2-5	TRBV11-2	ASSKFRETQY
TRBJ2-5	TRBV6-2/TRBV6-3	ARSYLTEGGETEY
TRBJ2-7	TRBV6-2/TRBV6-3	ASSQIVYEQY
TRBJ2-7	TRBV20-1	SASKGDEQY
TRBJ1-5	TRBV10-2	ASSVSSGLGQPQH
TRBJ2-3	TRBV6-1	ASRTQTKVWTDTQY
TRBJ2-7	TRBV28	ASKREGAYEQY
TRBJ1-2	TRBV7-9	ASSTAGAAGYT
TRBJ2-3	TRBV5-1	ASSLERFTDTQY
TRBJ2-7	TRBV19	ASSWGLAYEQY
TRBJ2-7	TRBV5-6	ASSLGVAGTSSYEQY
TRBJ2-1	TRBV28	ASTQAGAYNEQF
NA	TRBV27	ASSQWQVNTDTQH
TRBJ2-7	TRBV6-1	ASSEARLDRSYEQY
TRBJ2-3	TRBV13	ASSSGLAGGQTQY
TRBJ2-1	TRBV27	AIRPGAGLAGGNEQF
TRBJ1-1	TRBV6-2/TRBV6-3	ASSYGRNTEAF
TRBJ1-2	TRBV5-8	ASRVDTNYGYT
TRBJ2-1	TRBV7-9	ASSLGDNEQF
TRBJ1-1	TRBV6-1	ASSERGGLGTEAF
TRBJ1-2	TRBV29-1	SVEDRGYGYT
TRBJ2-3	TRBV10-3	AIKDRASTDTQY
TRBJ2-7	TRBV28	ASSPAGAYEQY
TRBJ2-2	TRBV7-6	ASSLLAPTNTGELF
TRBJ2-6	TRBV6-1	ASSKTGISGANVLT
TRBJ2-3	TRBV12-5	ASGLGDTQY
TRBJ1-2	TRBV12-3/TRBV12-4	ASRSGTNYGYT
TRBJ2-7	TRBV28	ASLRDRAHEQY
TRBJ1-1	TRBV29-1	SVEGGATEAF
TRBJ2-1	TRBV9	ASSFLGTASYNEQF
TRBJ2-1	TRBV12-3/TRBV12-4	ASSLRVGGFDEQF
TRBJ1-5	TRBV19	ASSYTGASNQPQH
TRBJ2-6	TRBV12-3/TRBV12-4	ASSFEGYWGTWDSGANVLT
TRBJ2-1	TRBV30	AWRVSPVWTSGRADEQF
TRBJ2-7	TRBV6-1	ASSEGSGGGYEQY
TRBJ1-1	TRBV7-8	ASSLGGLMNTEAF
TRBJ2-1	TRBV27	AIILSPAGGYNEQF
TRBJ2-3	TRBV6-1	ASSRWGHPREDTQY